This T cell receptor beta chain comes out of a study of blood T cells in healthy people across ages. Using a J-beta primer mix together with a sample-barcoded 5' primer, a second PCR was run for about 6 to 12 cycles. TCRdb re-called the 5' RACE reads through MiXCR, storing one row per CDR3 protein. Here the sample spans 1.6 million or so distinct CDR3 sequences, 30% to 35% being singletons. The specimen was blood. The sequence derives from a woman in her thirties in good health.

The CDR3 coding sequence is TGCGCCAGCAGCCAAGATATCCTAGCGGGAGGGCCTGTAAGAAATGAGCAGTTCTTC. It encodes CASSQDILAGGPVRNEQFF. The chain links TRBV4-1 to TRBJ2-1; 12 bases map to TRBD2. The trim removed 0 bases at V and 7 bases at J, leaving 13 bases unmatched. This CDR3 has 19 residues. CDR1 is MGHRA, CDR2 YSYEKL, per germline.